This T cell receptor beta chain was documented in a study of blood T cells in healthy people across ages (dated by TCRdb to between 2014 and 2017). At the level of the whole study: In model experiments, template switching captured about one uniquely barcoded TCR beta cDNA molecule for every two T cells. Two additional independent replicas of 1 million unique cDNA reads from the same blood draw were analyzed for two donors (one aged 18 to 30 and one aged 80 or older). Using deep sequencing normalized with unique cDNA molecular identifiers, the study measured how TCR beta repertoire diversity changes with age. Four age groups were formed from the donors: young (average 16 years), middle-aged (approximately 39), aged (under 70) and long-lived (82). Donors of different ages were randomly distributed across sequencing lanes to avoid experimental bias. What the research found in general, with its limitations: Because the CMV infection status of the donors was unknown, age-related changes in expanded clonotypes may potentially have been confounded. As age increased, observed TCR beta diversity per million T cells dropped in a roughly linear way, and a significant reduction was already evident by age 40. Estimates of total diversity from one million sequenced T cells were regarded as lower bounds and underestimates. Compared with the aged group, the long-lived group had more naive CD4+ T cells, fewer expanded clones and increased TCR diversity, a pattern suggesting age selection. Bulk unsorted PBMC profiling prevented conclusive comparison of naive and antigen-experienced compartments. A strong correlation was found between observed TCR beta diversity and the percentage of naive T cells measured by flow cytometry.

Points on this clonotype: The clone's antigen remains unknown. One junction end disagrees with the germline gene, perhaps due to a read error.

The donors were about 40 Caucasian individuals from Russia, aged roughly 6 to 100 years, who were systemically healthy. Approximately 9.3 milliliters of peripheral blood were collected from each donor into EDTA-treated Vacutainer tubes. PBMCs were isolated by Ficoll-Paque density-gradient centrifugation, with at least 7 million obtained per sample. Trizol reagent was used to extract total RNA from the PBMCs, yielding at least 5 micrograms per sample. For every donor, flow cytometry on a PBMC aliquot measured the percentage of naive CD45RAhigh/CD27high T cells. CDR1 and CDR2 (DFQATT, SNEGSKA) derive from the germline V gene (reference sequence). Spanning cysteine to phenylalanine, the CDR3 consists of 15 amino acids. Left in the record is the CDR3 DNA by itself, 45 bases read in frame from the first base. Library generation was performed with 5' RACE. Instrument on record: Illumina HiSeq 2500. A second PCR of roughly 6 to 11 cycles was run with a J-beta primer mix and a sample-barcoded 5' primer. A template-switch 5' adaptor carrying 12 random nucleotides introduced a unique molecular identifier onto each TCR beta cDNA molecule. At least 2.5 million CDR3-containing paired-end reads were obtained from each sample. All of the RNA was converted into first-strand cDNA using the Mint cDNA synthesis kit, with a TRBC-specific oligonucleotide serving as the primer. After uracil-DNA glycosylase treatment, a first 18-cycle PCR used universal primers M1SS and BC2_uni_R on all cDNA. As for how the authors treated the data: Normalization of each sample was performed by random selection of 1 million high-quality reads, each carrying a distinct molecular identifier. Instead of being binned into consensus sequences, reads with shared molecular identifiers were discarded. CDR3 identification, clonotype clustering and error correction used MiTCR with a Q25 quality threshold and the strictest error-elimination algorithm. A nonparametric unseen species model with Euler transformation was used to estimate a lower bound on total TCR beta diversity. The public reads were run again by TCRdb, first through fastp at Q25 and then through MiXCR, and only productive beta chains were kept. Every distinct CDR3 protein forms one entry, paired with its most common genes and DNA. TCRdb's processing, not the authors', yielded these V and J calls. For this sample there are about 1.1 million distinct CDR3 sequences; less than 45% appear just once. Jointly, the top ten make up about an eighth of the sample.

This chain joins TRBV20-1 to TRBJ2-1; 8 middle bases align to TRBD2. The specimen was blood. The clonotype originates from a man aged 18-30 years in good health. The CDR3 corresponds to CSASGERGSNNGQFF. In nucleotides, the sequence is TGCAGTGCTAGCGGAGAGCGGGGGTCTAACAATGGGCAGTTCTTC.